This T cell receptor (beta chain) was sequenced during a study of T cells in Graves' hyperthyroidism and ophthalmopathy. Germline values: CDR1 SGHTA, CDR2 FQGTGA. The V end lost 6 bases, the J end lost 7 bases, and 10 bases lay between the germline ends. The CDR3 runs 12 residues. Template material for amplifying TCR beta CDR3 regions consisted of RNA transcripts. First-round RT-PCR of the TCR CDR3 relied on the HTBI primer set. TCRdb fed the multiplex PCR reads into MiXCR, producing one record per CDR3 protein. The repertoire holds approximately 870,000 distinct CDR3 sequences, with roughly 37% as singletons.

The clonotype was recovered from a man aged 18 to 35 with Graves' hyperthyroidism. The sample comprised blood. The gene calls are TRBV7-3 and TRBJ1-3; no reliable D call. CDR3 in DNA: TGTGCCAGCAGGCGGACGATGAACACCATATATTTT. Its translation is CASRRTMNTIYF. The full variable domain, rest sourced from reference TRBV7-3 and TRBJ1-3, is GAGVSQTPSNKVTEKGKYVELRCDPISGHTALYWYRQSLGQGPEFLIYFQGTGAADDSGLPNDRFFAVRPEGSVSTLKIQRTERGDSAVYLCASRRTMNTIYFGEGSWLTVV.